The 32 T cell receptor beta chains below come from one sample, sequenced in a study of CD8 T cells in Susac syndrome. About 0.5 to 1 ug RNA was reverse transcribed with random hexamers. TCRdb ran MiXCR on the immunoSEQ multiplex PCR reads and lists one entry per CDR3 protein. The table includes some 65,000 distinct CDR3 sequences, about 94% detected once. Input material: CD8+ T cells from PBMCs. All receptors come from a human donor with multiple sclerosis.

The CDR3 reads CASSSRDRGPETQYF. CDR3 sequence (DNA): TGTGCCAGCAGCTCCCGGGACAGGGGGCCGGAGACCCAGTACTTC. This sequence joins TRBV7-9 and TRBJ2-5, with 12 bases identical to TRBD1. Germline assignment: CDR1 SEHNR and CDR2 FQNEAQ (reference sequence). The CDR3 is 15 residues long. Trimming removed 4 bases from V and 5 bases from J; junction bases left unmatched: 5.

The chain joins TRBV15 to TRBJ2-5, with 10 bases matching TRBD1. Germline V gene lookup returns CDR1 LNHNV and CDR2 YYDKDF (reference sequence). J gave up 4 bases and V 2 bases, and 4 bases lay outside the gene matches. The length of the CDR3 is 15 residues. The CDR3 DNA reads TGTGCCACCAGCAGACGACAGGGGGCGGGAGAGACCCAGTACTTC. It specifies CATSRRQGAGETQYF.

The J gene is TRBJ2-7, the V gene TRBV29-1; tentative D call: TRBD1 (5 bases). The CDR3 is made up of 14 amino acids. The V end was cut by 1 base, the J end by 5 bases, with 15 bases between. Germline CDR1 reads SQVTM; CDR2 reads ANQGSEA. CDR3 region: CSVEGQGVGDEQYF. The CDR3, as DNA: TGCAGCGTTGAAGGTCAGGGCGTAGGGGACGAGCAGTACTTC.

V and J are TRBV11-2 and TRBJ2-3, with 7 bases fitting TRBD1. Germline V gene sequence: CDR1 SGHAT, CDR2 FQNNGV. The V segment lost 1 base and the J segment 0 bases; nucleotides outside the gene matches: 7. This CDR3 has 17 residues. In DNA form, the CDR3 reads TGTGCCAGCAGCTTAGTAGGGGGCAGGGGCAGCACAGATACGCAGTATTTT. It codes for CASSLVGGRGSTDTQYF.

This clonotype was counted only a few times. V gene TRBV6-1 combines with J gene TRBJ1-5; tentative D call: TRBD1 (6 bases). Looked up from germline, CDR1 is MNHNS and CDR2 is SASEGT. The V end lost 6 bases, the J end lost 4 bases, and 22 bases lay between the germline ends. CDR3 length: 17 amino acids. CDR3 sequence reads: CASRPASVQGGNQPQHF. For the CDR3, the DNA is TGTGCCAGCAGGCCGGCGTCGGTACAGGGTGGAAATCAGCCCCAGCATTTT.

The chain links TRBV27 to TRBJ2-7; D is possibly TRBD1 or TRBD2 (5 bases each). CDR1 and CDR2 (germline): MNHEY, SMNVEV (reference sequence). The CDR3 length is 13 residues. The germline V and J ends were trimmed by 4 bases and 2 bases, with 9 bases remaining between them. The CDR3 DNA reads as TGTGCCAGCAGTTCCGGGGCTACCTACGAGCAGTACTTC. Its translation: CASSSGATYEQYF.

The chain carries TRBV29-1 and TRBJ1-2, with 9 bases identical to TRBD1. This CDR3 region has 17 residues. Germline values: CDR1 SQVTM, CDR2 ANQGSEA. Trimming took 0 bases from V and 2 from J; bases not matched to a gene: 10. The CDR3 coding sequence is TGCAGCGTTGAAGATCGCGTAGGGGACAGGGTGAACTATGGCTACACCTTC. Its translation: CSVEDRVGDRVNYGYTF. Full variable domain (remainder filled in from reference TRBV29-1 and TRBJ1-2): SAVISQKPSRDICQRGTSLTIQCQVDSQVTMMFWYRQQPGQSLTLIATANQGSEATYESGFVIDKFPISRPNLTFSTLTVSNMSPEDSSIYLCSVEDRVGDRVNYGYTFGSGTRLTVV.

This clonotype was counted a single time. The J gene is TRBJ2-7, the V gene TRBV20-1; no clear D gene. V lost 4 bases and J lost 1, with 17 bases in between. The CDR3 has 15 amino acids. Per germline, CDR1 DFQATT and CDR2 SNEGSKA (reference sequence). CDR3 nucleotide sequence: TGCAGTGCTACTCCCAGTACCGGGCCTTCCTACGAGCAGTACTTC. Translating gives CSATPSTGPSYEQYF.

The V gene is TRBV2, the J gene TRBJ2-7, with 10 bases fitting TRBD1. V lost 1 base to trimming and J lost 7 bases; unmatched junction nucleotides: 4. The CDR3 sequence is 14 residues long. CDR1 SNHLY and CDR2 FYNNEI come from the germline V gene. For the CDR3, the DNA is TGTGCCAGCAGTGAAGTACCGGGACAGGGGGAGCAGTACTTC. Its protein product is CASSEVPGQGEQYF.

The genes are TRBV2 and TRBJ1-5; D unclear. Looked up from germline, CDR1 is SNHLY and CDR2 is FYNNEI. The ends were cut back, 11 bases at V and 6 bases at J, with 17 bases in the middle. The CDR3 spans 13 residues. This chain's CDR3 is CACQDGRGQPQHF. As DNA, the CDR3 is TGTGCCTGCCAGGACGGTCGGGGTCAGCCCCAGCATTTT.

This clonotype turned up a few times. The rearrangement uses TRBV10-3 and TRBJ2-7; no reliable D call. V was shortened by 6 bases and J by 4 bases, with 16 bases between the two germline ends. Germline CDR1 and CDR2: ENHRY and SYGVKD. This CDR3 has 14 amino acids. CDR3 nucleotides: TGTGCCATCAGGGAAACCGGGCTAAATTACGAGCAGTACTTC. As protein: CAIRETGLNYEQYF.

The chain recombines TRBV12-3 or TRBV12-4 with TRBJ2-3, with D uncertain. V dropped 2 bases and J dropped 1 base, with 7 bases sitting between them. The CDR3 contains 14 residues. The CDR3 nucleotides are TGTGCCAGCAGTTTACACCCTCGCACAGATACGCAGTATTTT. Amino acids: CASSLHPRTDTQYF.

The rearrangement uses TRBV29-1 and TRBJ2-7, with D unresolved. The CDR3 runs 11 residues. The germline CDR1 and CDR2 sequences are SQVTM and ANQGSEA. Trimming left V 6 bases short and J 0 bases short, with 6 bases between. The CDR3 sequence: CSVADSYEQYF. The CDR3 nucleotides are TGCAGCGTGGCGGACTCCTACGAGCAGTACTTC.

The chain joins TRBV28 to TRBJ2-7; D not resolved. Germline V gives CDR1 MDHEN, CDR2 SYDVKM. CDR3 length equals 13 residues. V gave up 5 bases and J gave up 3 bases, with 11 bases separating them. The DNA for the CDR3 is TGTGCCAGCAGTCAACGTACAGACTACGAGCAGTACTTC. Its translation: CASSQRTDYEQYF.

The CDR3 protein is CSVRTGPGTQYF. The CDR3 coding sequence is TGCAGCGTTCGGACAGGACCGGGGACCCAGTACTTC. The chain couples TRBV29-1 to TRBJ2-5; 7 bases are a match to TRBD1. CDR1 SQVTM and CDR2 ANQGSEA come from the germline V gene. The junction had 7 bases not matched to a gene; V was cut back by 5 bases and J by 7 bases. The CDR3 length is 12 residues.

The chain combines TRBV7-9 with TRBJ2-7; no firm D call. This CDR3 is 16 amino acids long. Germline-derived CDR1 and CDR2 are SEHNR and FQNEAQ (reference sequence). Trimming took 5 bases from V and 1 from J, leaving 18 bases between them. DNA for the CDR3: TGTGCCAGCAGCAACACCCAGGCCACGGCATCCTACGAGCAGTACTTC. Its protein is CASSNTQATASYEQYF.

V and J are TRBV24-1 and TRBJ1-5, with 9 bases identical to TRBD1. The J segment lost 7 bases and the V segment lost 4 bases, leaving 4 bases of the junction unmatched. Germline V gives CDR1 KGHDR, CDR2 SFDVKD. The CDR3 has 14 residues. The CDR3 region has the DNA TGTGCCACCAGTGACCCGGACAGGGGACAGCCCCAGCATTTT. Protein product: CATSDPDRGQPQHF.

This chain links TRBV5-1 with TRBJ2-1, with a weak D call TRBD2 (5 bases). CDR1 and CDR2 from the germline V gene are SGHRS and YFSETQ. The CDR3 is made up of 14 amino acids. The V and J ends lost 7 bases and 1 base respectively, with 12 bases between them. Written as DNA, the CDR3 is TGCGCCAGCGCGGACTCGTTATCCTACAATGAGCAGTTCTTC. This encodes CASADSLSYNEQFF.

This clonotype was found once. V usage is TRBV9 and J usage is TRBJ2-1; D is unresolved. Trimming stripped 1 base from V and 3 bases from J, with 11 bases between. CDR1 and CDR2 from the germline V gene are SGDLS and YYNGEE. The CDR3 runs to 15 residues. This CDR3 is CASSVYPAVYNEQFF. The CDR3 DNA follows: TGTGCCAGCAGCGTATATCCGGCAGTCTACAATGAGCAGTTCTTC.

This chain connects TRBV13 to TRBJ1-5; TRBD1 might be the D (6 bases). This CDR3 region has 15 residues. V dropped 3 bases and J dropped 2 bases, with 11 bases sitting between them. Germline CDR1 PRHDT, CDR2 FYEKMQ (reference sequence). DNA for the CDR3: TGTGCCAGCAGCTTGGGGGGCGCGGGCAATCAGCCCCAGCATTTT. Amino acids: CASSLGGAGNQPQHF.

This rearrangement joins TRBV19 to TRBJ2-7; no clear D gene. Germline V lookup: CDR1 LNHDA, CDR2 SQIVND (reference sequence). This CDR3 spans 13 amino acids. The germline V and J ends were trimmed by 3 bases and 2 bases, with 8 bases remaining between them. CDR3 amino acids: CASSMGVTYEQYF. Written as DNA, the CDR3 is TGTGCCAGTAGTATGGGTGTAACCTACGAGCAGTACTTC.

This clonotype was seen only once. This chain links TRBV24-1 with TRBJ2-1, with D perhaps assigned TRBD1 or TRBD2 (5 bases each). V shed 3 bases and J shed 8 bases, with 7 bases lying between them. The germline CDR1 and CDR2 sequences are KGHDR and SFDVKD. The CDR3 totals 12 residues. The CDR3 bases are TGTGCCACCAGTGATGGGACGGATGAGCAGTTCTTC. This codes for CATSDGTDEQFF.

The rearrangement links TRBV24-1 to TRBJ2-7, with D possibly TRBD2 on 6 matching bases. The CDR3 extends over 15 amino acids. V was clipped by 3 bases and J by 4 bases, with 15 bases between them. CDR1 and CDR2 from the germline V gene are KGHDR and SFDVKD. CDR3 nucleotide sequence: TGTGCCACCAGTGATCCCGGGACTGCGCCTTACGAGCAGTACTTC. This gives the protein CATSDPGTAPYEQYF.

V is TRBV13 and J is TRBJ1-1; no definite D call. The CDR3 runs to 14 residues. Germline CDR1 PRHDT, CDR2 FYEKMQ (reference sequence). V was trimmed by 5 bases and J by 2 bases, leaving 12 bases between them. Written as DNA, the CDR3 is TGTGCCAGCAGCCTTGGACGGCTAAACACTGAAGCTTTCTTT. Protein product: CASSLGRLNTEAFF.

This clonotype was observed a few times. The genes are TRBV28 and TRBJ2-6, with a weak D call TRBD2 (5 bases). The germline gives CDR1 MDHEN, CDR2 SYDVKM. Trimming removed 6 bases at V and 1 base at J, with 13 bases between. This CDR3 has 16 residues. CDR3: CASSEGPSSGANVLTF. CDR3 nucleotides: TGTGCCAGCAGCGAGGGTCCCTCTTCTGGGGCCAACGTCCTGACTTTC. Filled out from reference TRBV28 and TRBJ2-6, the complete variable domain reads DVKVTQSSRYLVKRTGEKVFLECVQDMDHENMFWYRQDPGLGLRLIYFSYDVKMKEKGDIPEGYSVSREKKERFSLILESASTNQTSMYLCASSEGPSSGANVLTFGAGSRLTVL.

This clonotype was observed once. CDR3 bases: TGTGCCGCGGGGCGGGGACTCTCCTACGAGCAGTACTTC. Amino acids: CAAGRGLSYEQYF. The gene calls are TRBV7-9 and TRBJ2-7; possibly TRBD2 for D (6 bases). The CDR3 spans 13 residues. The V end was cut by 11 bases, the J end by 0 bases, with 14 bases between. The V gene's germline CDR1 is SEHNR and CDR2 FQNEAQ (reference sequence).

The J gene is TRBJ1-2, the V gene TRBV6-5, with 9 bases aligning to TRBD1. With V trimmed by 4 bases and J by 5 bases, 8 bases remained unmatched. This CDR3 comprises 15 residues. Germline V gene sequence: CDR1 MNHEY, CDR2 SVGAGI. The CDR3 bases are TGTGCCAGCAGTTTCGCGACAGGGGGGATTTATGGCTACACCTTC. Translation gives CASSFATGGIYGYTF.

The rearrangement joins TRBV7-8 to TRBJ2-1, with 12 positions matching TRBD2. There are 14 residues in the CDR3. The germline CDR1 and CDR2 sequences are SGHVS and FQNEAQ. The V segment lost 5 bases and the J segment 7 bases; nucleotides outside the gene matches: 3. The CDR3 spells CASSASGGANEQFF. CDR3 coding DNA: TGTGCCAGCAGCGCTAGCGGGGGGGCTAATGAGCAGTTCTTC.

The chain combines TRBV7-6 with TRBJ1-4; maybe TRBD1 (6 bases). V was clipped by 4 bases and J by 0 bases, with 12 bases between them. Germline CDR1 SGHVS, CDR2 FNYEAQ. The CDR3 spans 16 residues. The CDR3 DNA follows: TGTGCCAGCAGCTCGACAGGTTCCGCAACTAATGAAAAACTGTTTTTT. Its translation: CASSSTGSATNEKLFF.

The genes are TRBV27 and TRBJ2-7; D could derive from TRBD1 or TRBD2 (5 bases each). The V gene's germline CDR1 is MNHEY and CDR2 SMNVEV (reference sequence). The CDR3 runs 15 residues. V shed 2 bases and J shed 4 bases, with 15 bases lying between them. The CDR3 sequence is CASSLGGDGAYEQYF. CDR3 nucleotide sequence: TGTGCCAGCAGTTTAGGTGGGGACGGAGCATACGAGCAGTACTTC.

The chain links TRBV12-3 or TRBV12-4 to TRBJ1-2, with TRBD1 matching 9 bases. The CDR3 contains 13 residues. Trimming took 6 bases from V and 4 from J; bases not matched to a gene: 3. CDR3 sequence: CASRSDRGYGYTF. Written as DNA, the CDR3 is TGTGCCAGCAGGTCGGACAGGGGCTATGGCTACACCTTC.

This clonotype was picked up one time. V and J are TRBV28 and TRBJ2-7; the D is unclear. The V end lost 5 bases, the J end lost 5 bases, and 22 bases lay between the germline ends. The germline V gene has CDR1 MDHEN and CDR2 SYDVKM. This CDR3 region has 16 residues. The DNA for the CDR3 is TGTGCCAGCAGTACCGATCTGCCCCTGCGGTATGACGAGCAGTACTTC. Residues: CASSTDLPLRYDEQYF.